The rows below give T cell receptor beta chains drawn from one sample of a study of OX40 agonist ivuxolimab in advanced cancers. Libraries were prepared by immunoSEQ multiplex PCR; TCRdb keeps only in-frame clonotypes and omits some of them. The profile shows 55,000 to 65,000 clones, around nine tenths of them singletons. This specimen consisted of CD4+ or CD8+ T cells sorted from blood, obtained in a trial of the OX40 agonist ivuxolimab. The receptor source for this set is an adult with an advanced solid tumor such as melanoma, head and neck, liver or kidney cancer. Each CDR3 is given with its conserved first and last residue. Each record gives: clone size, D gene, J gene, V gene, CDR3 protein, CDR3 DNA. D genes are given only for firm matches. The listing skips clone size in some rows; elsewhere it reads once, few, many or a size class.

NA | TRBD2 | TRBJ2-2 | TRBV9 | CASSAGAGATGELFF | TGTGCCAGCAGCGCTGGAGCGGGGGCAACCGGGGAGCTGTTTTTT
NA | NA | TRBJ1-5 | TRBV10-2 | CASSAGQPQPQHF | TGCGCCAGCAGCGCCGGGCAGCCACAGCCCCAGCATTTT
NA | NA | TRBJ2-7 | TRBV19 | CASSIAVRGLGEQYF | TGTGCCAGTAGTATAGCCGTCAGGGGTTTGGGCGAGCAGTACTTC
NA | TRBD1 | TRBJ2-1 | TRBV2 | CASSEIQGNEQFF | TGTGCCAGCAGTGAAATACAGGGGAATGAGCAGTTCTTC
NA | TRBD1 | TRBJ1-1 | TRBV20-1 | CSGIQGYVAFF | TGCAGTGGTATACAGGGGTATGTAGCTTTCTTT
NA | NA | TRBJ1-4 | TRBV4-1 | CASKEGQNNEKLFF | TGCGCCAGCAAAGAGGGACAAAATAATGAAAAACTGTTTTTT
once | NA | TRBJ2-5 | TRBV7-2 | CASSHSARPRETQYF | TGTGCCAGCAGCCATTCGGCAAGGCCACGGGAGACCCAGTACTTC
NA | TRBD1 | TRBJ1-4 | TRBV15 | CATSQRTGPGEKLFF | TGTGCCACCAGCCAACGGACAGGGCCAGGGGAAAAACTGTTTTTT
NA | TRBD1 | TRBJ1-5 | TRBV10-3 | CAISPGQGNQPQHF | TGTGCCATCAGTCCGGGACAGGGCAATCAGCCCCAGCATTTT
NA | NA | TRBJ1-1 | TRBV6-5 | CASSYFPTANTEAFF | TGTGCCAGCAGTTATTTCCCCACAGCGAACACTGAAGCTTTCTTT
NA | NA | TRBJ1-2 | TRBV28 | CASSLEPIPSYGYTF | TGTGCCAGCAGTTTAGAACCAATCCCTAGCTATGGCTACACCTTC
few | NA | TRBJ1-6 | TRBV5-1 | CASTVGQGNNSPLHF | TGCGCCAGCACCGTAGGGCAGGGCAATAATTCACCCCTCCACTTT
NA | NA | TRBJ2-7 | TRBV7-9 | CASSFLHSYEQYF | TGTGCCAGCAGCTTTCTGCACTCCTACGAGCAGTACTTC
few | NA | TRBJ1-2 | TRBV6-1 | CASSFLGDGYTF | TGTGCCAGCAGTTTCCTTGGGGATGGCTACACCTTC
NA | NA | TRBJ2-7 | TRBV7-2 | CASSLVRRTYEQYF | TGTGCCAGCAGCTTAGTCAGGAGGACCTACGAGCAGTACTTC
NA | TRBD2 | TRBJ2-3 | TRBV15 | CATSRGSGGPSTDTQYF | TGTGCCACCAGCAGGGGAAGCGGGGGTCCTAGCACAGATACGCAGTATTTT
NA | NA | TRBJ1-2 | TRBV6-5 | CASRRDLASNYGYTF | TGTGCCAGCAGACGAGACCTAGCATCCAACTATGGCTACACCTTC
NA | NA | TRBJ2-3 | TRBV20-1 | CSAEFMDTQYF | TGCAGTGCCGAATTTATGGATACGCAGTATTTT
NA | TRBD1 | TRBJ1-1 | TRBV5-5 | CASSFRGQGVTEAFF | TGTGCCAGCAGCTTTCGGGGACAGGGAGTCACTGAAGCTTTCTTT
NA | TRBD1 | TRBJ2-5 | TRBV4-2 | CASSQESGTGGETQYF | TGTGCCAGCAGCCAGGAGTCCGGGACAGGGGGGGAGACCCAGTACTTC
NA | NA | TRBJ1-5 | TRBV19 | CASSGGLQPQHF | TGTGCCAGTAGTGGGGGACTGCAGCCCCAGCATTTT
NA | NA | TRBJ1-4 | TRBV2 | CASSVGRANEKLFF | TGTGCCAGCAGTGTGGGCAGGGCAAATGAAAAACTGTTTTTT
NA | NA | TRBJ1-2 | TRBV5-1 | CASSRTEGYGYTF | TGCGCCAGCAGCCGGACGGAGGGTTATGGCTACACCTTC
NA | NA | TRBJ1-4 | TRBV30 | CAWKARGRNEKLFF | TGTGCCTGGAAGGCTAGGGGACGAAATGAAAAACTGTTTTTT
NA | TRBD2 | TRBJ2-3 | TRBV5-1 | CASSLDPGRADTQYF | TGCGCCAGCAGCTTGGATCCAGGGAGGGCAGATACGCAGTATTTT
NA | NA | TRBJ1-6 | TRBV7-2 | CASTLGQIVNSPLHF | TGTGCCAGCACCCTCGGGCAGATCGTCAATTCACCCCTCCACTTT
NA | TRBD1 | TRBJ2-1 | TRBV7-9 | CASSPGTGVFNEQFF | TGTGCCAGCAGCCCCGGGACAGGGGTCTTCAATGAGCAGTTCTTC
NA | TRBD2 | TRBJ2-2 | TRBV30 | CAWSPNSGGYTGELFF | TGTGCCTGGAGTCCTAATAGCGGGGGCTACACCGGGGAGCTGTTTTTT
NA | NA | TRBJ1-1 | TRBV7-2 | CASSIPGLTVAGTEAFF | TGTGCCAGCAGCATTCCAGGGTTGACGGTCGCGGGCACTGAAGCTTTCTTT
NA | NA | TRBJ1-1 | TRBV4-3 | CASSQDLQSGAFF | TGCGCCAGCAGCCAAGATTTACAATCGGGGGCTTTCTTT
NA | TRBD1 | TRBJ1-5 | TRBV28 | CASSRGTGAMGPQHF | TGTGCCAGCAGTCGCGGGACAGGGGCCATGGGGCCCCAGCATTTT
NA | NA | TRBJ2-1 | TRBV11-2 | CASSGGAGYNEQFF | TGTGCCAGCAGCGGGGGCGCGGGGTACAATGAGCAGTTCTTC
NA | NA | TRBJ1-1 | TRBV27 | CASSLEGWNTEAFF | TGTGCCAGCAGTTTAGAAGGGTGGAACACTGAAGCTTTCTTT
NA | NA | TRBJ1-2 | TRBV15 | CATSRAPDGPYGYTF | TGTGCCACCAGCAGAGCCCCGGACGGACCCTATGGCTACACCTTC
NA | NA | TRBJ1-5 | TRBV4-1 | CASSRSPDYSNQPQHF | TGCGCCAGCAGCAGGTCGCCTGACTATAGCAATCAGCCCCAGCATTTT
NA | TRBD2 | TRBJ2-1 | TRBV7-2 | CASSLANYRLAGDNEQFF | TGTGCCAGCAGCTTAGCCAACTATAGACTAGCGGGAGACAATGAGCAGTTCTTC
NA | NA | TRBJ2-3 | TRBV11-2 | CASTPSTDTQYF | TGTGCCAGCACCCCCAGCACAGATACGCAGTATTTT
NA | TRBD1 | TRBJ2-6 | TRBV4-1 | CASSQTGTGTSGANVLTF | TGCGCCAGCAGCCAAACCGGGACAGGGACCTCTGGGGCCAACGTCCTGACTTTC
NA | NA | TRBJ1-1 | TRBV10-2 | CASRRDTNTEAFF | TGCGCCAGCCGCCGGGACACCAACACTGAAGCTTTCTTT
NA | NA | TRBJ2-7 | TRBV28 | CASSLPGSRLYF | TGTGCCAGCAGTTTGCCGGGTTCGAGGCTGTACTTC
few | NA | TRBJ1-1 | TRBV5-1 | CASSPWGVTEAFF | TGCGCCAGCAGCCCCTGGGGAGTCACTGAAGCTTTCTTT
NA | NA | TRBJ1-3 | TRBV19 | CASFGRDGNTIYF | TGTGCCAGTTTCGGCCGAGATGGAAACACCATATATTTT
few | NA | TRBJ1-5 | TRBV29-1 | CSVGGTDPNQPQHF | TGCAGCGTTGGAGGAACGGACCCCAATCAGCCCCAGCATTTT
NA | NA | TRBJ2-7 | TRBV2 | CASKGTPSPPYEQYF | TGTGCCAGCAAAGGGACACCCTCACCACCCTACGAGCAGTACTTC
NA | TRBD2 | TRBJ2-7 | TRBV7-2 | CASSLASGGQVSYEQYF | TGTGCCAGCAGCTTAGCCAGCGGGGGGCAAGTTTCCTACGAGCAGTACTTC
NA | NA | TRBJ2-5 | TRBV20-1 | CSPERAETQYF | TGCAGCCCGGAGCGGGCAGAGACCCAGTACTTC
NA | TRBD2 | TRBJ2-3 | TRBV15 | CATSRSRGLAGVGITDTQYF | TGTGCCACCAGCAGATCCCGCGGTCTAGCGGGAGTGGGGATCACAGATACGCAGTATTTT
NA | TRBD1 | TRBJ1-2 | TRBV6-5 | CASSYGQGKTGGYTF | TGTGCCAGCAGTTACGGACAGGGAAAGACAGGTGGCTACACCTTC
NA | NA | TRBJ2-3 | TRBV21-1 | CASREYGFTDTQYF | TGTGCCAGCCGTGAGTATGGTTTCACAGATACGCAGTATTTT
NA | NA | TRBJ1-1 | TRBV5-8 | CASRAGDHDTEAFF | TGTGCCAGCAGGGCAGGGGACCACGACACTGAAGCTTTCTTT
NA | NA | TRBJ2-5 | TRBV5-6 | CASSSLPYQETQYF | TGTGCCAGCAGCTCTCTACCGTACCAAGAGACCCAGTACTTC
NA | NA | TRBJ1-2 | TRBV2 | CASRKGLGGYTF | TGTGCCAGCAGGAAGGGACTCGGGGGCTACACCTTC
NA | TRBD1 | TRBJ1-6 | TRBV2 | CASSGDRNSPLHF | TGTGCCAGCAGTGGGGACAGGAATTCACCCCTCCACTTT
NA | NA | TRBJ1-5 | TRBV21-1 | CASIPGQTVEGQPQHF | TGTGCCAGCATCCCGGGACAGACGGTCGAGGGACAGCCCCAGCATTTT
NA | NA | TRBJ2-7 | TRBV29-1 | CSVGSGYGSNEQYF | TGCAGCGTTGGGAGCGGCTACGGTTCAAACGAGCAGTACTTC